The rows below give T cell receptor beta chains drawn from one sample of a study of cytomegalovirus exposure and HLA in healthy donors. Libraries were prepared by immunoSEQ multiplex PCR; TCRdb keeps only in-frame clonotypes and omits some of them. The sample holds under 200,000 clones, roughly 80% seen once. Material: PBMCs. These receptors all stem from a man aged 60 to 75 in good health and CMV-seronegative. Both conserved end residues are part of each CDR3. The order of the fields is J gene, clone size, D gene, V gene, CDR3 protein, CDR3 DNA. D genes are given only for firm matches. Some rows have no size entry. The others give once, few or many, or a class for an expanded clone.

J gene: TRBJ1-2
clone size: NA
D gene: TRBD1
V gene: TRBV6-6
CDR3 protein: CASSRQGSNYGYTF
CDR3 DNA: TGTGCCAGCAGCCGACAGGGGTCGAACTATGGCTACACCTTC

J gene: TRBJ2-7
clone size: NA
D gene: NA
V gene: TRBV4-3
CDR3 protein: CASSLVNTGTDEQYF
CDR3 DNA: TGCGCCAGCAGCCTAGTTAATACAGGGACGGACGAGCAGTACTTC

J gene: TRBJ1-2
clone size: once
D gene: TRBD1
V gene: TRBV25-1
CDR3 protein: CASSGAGQGQGGYTF
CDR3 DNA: TGTGCCAGCAGTGGCGCTGGACAGGGACAGGGTGGCTACACCTTC

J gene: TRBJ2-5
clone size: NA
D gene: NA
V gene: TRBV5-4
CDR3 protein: CASSRGGTAETQYF
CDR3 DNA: TGTGCCAGCAGCCGCGGGGGCACCGCGGAGACCCAGTACTTC

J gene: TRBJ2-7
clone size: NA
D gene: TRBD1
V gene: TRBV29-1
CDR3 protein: CSVQRTGTYEQYF
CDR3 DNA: TGCAGCGTCCAACGGACAGGGACCTACGAGCAGTACTTC

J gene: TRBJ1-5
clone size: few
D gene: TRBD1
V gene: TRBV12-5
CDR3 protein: CASGAPETGGSYQPQHF
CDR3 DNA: TGTGCTAGTGGTGCCCCCGAGACAGGGGGATCATATCAGCCCCAGCATTTT

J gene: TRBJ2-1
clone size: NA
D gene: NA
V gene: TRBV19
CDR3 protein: CASARESEQFF
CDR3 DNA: TGTGCCAGTGCCCGGGAGAGTGAGCAGTTCTTC

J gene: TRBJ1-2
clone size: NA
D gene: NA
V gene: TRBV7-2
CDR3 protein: CASSLSGSNYGYTF
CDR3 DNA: TGTGCCAGCAGCTTATCAGGGTCTAACTATGGCTACACCTTC

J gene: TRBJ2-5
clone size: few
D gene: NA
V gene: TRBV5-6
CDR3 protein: CASSKMSVLIRGTQYF
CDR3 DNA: TGTGCCAGCAGCAAGATGAGTGTGTTAATCAGGGGGACCCAGTACTTC

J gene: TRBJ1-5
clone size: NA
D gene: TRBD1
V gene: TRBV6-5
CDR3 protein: CASREDRDQPQHF
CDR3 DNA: TGTGCCAGCAGGGAGGACAGGGATCAGCCCCAGCATTTT

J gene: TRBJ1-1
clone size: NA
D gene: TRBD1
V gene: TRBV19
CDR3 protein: CASSISRATGFTEAFF
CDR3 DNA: TGTGCCAGTAGTATCTCTAGGGCGACAGGGTTCACTGAAGCTTTCTTT

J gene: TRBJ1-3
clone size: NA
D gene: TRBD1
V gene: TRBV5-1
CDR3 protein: CASSLDNRGTSGNTIYF
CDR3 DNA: TGCGCCAGCAGCTTAGATAACAGGGGAACCTCTGGAAACACCATATATTTT

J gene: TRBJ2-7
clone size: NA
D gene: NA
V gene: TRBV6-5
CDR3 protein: CASSYLKGDEQYF
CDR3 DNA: TGTGCCAGCAGTTACCTCAAAGGAGACGAGCAGTACTTC

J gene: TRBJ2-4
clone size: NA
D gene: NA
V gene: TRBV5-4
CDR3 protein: CASSFQGLAKNIQYF
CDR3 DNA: TGTGCCAGCAGCTTTCAGGGGCTAGCCAAAAACATTCAGTACTTC

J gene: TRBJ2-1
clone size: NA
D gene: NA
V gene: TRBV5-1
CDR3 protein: CASSLGREQFF
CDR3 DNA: TGCGCCAGCAGCTTGGGGCGGGAGCAGTTCTTC

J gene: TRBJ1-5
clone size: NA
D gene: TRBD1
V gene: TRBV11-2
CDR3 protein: CASSPNSGTGAQPQHF
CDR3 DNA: TGTGCCAGCAGCCCAAACTCCGGGACAGGGGCTCAGCCCCAGCATTTT

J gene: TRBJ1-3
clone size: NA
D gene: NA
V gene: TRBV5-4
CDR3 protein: CASSRDNLRSSGNTIYF
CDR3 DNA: TGTGCCAGCAGCCGGGACAACCTCCGCAGCTCTGGAAACACCATATATTTT

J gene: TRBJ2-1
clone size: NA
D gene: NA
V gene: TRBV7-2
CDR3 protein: CASSLSRASWRSSSNEQFF
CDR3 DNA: TGTGCCAGCAGCTTAAGCAGGGCTAGTTGGCGGTCATCTAGCAATGAGCAGTTCTTC

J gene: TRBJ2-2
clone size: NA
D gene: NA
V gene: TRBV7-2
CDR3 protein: CASSLTLVNTGELFF
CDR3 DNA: TGTGCCAGCAGCTTAACCCTAGTTAACACCGGGGAGCTGTTTTTT

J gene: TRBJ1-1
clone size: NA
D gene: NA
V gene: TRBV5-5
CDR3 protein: CASSKVGAGEAFF
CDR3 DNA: TGTGCCAGCAGCAAGGTAGGGGCAGGGGAAGCTTTCTTT

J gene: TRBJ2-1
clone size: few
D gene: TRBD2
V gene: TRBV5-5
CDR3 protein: CASSLERGGSEQFF
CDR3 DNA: TGTGCCAGCAGCTTGGAGCGGGGAGGGAGTGAGCAGTTCTTC

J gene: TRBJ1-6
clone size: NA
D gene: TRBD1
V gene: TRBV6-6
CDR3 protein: CASSYDRAGGNSPLHF
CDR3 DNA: TGTGCCAGCAGTTACGACAGGGCCGGAGGGAATTCACCCCTCCACTTT

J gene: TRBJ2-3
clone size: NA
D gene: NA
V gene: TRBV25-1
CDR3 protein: CASSEEVGAATDTQYF
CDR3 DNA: TGTGCCAGCAGTGAAGAGGTAGGGGCAGCCACAGATACGCAGTATTTT

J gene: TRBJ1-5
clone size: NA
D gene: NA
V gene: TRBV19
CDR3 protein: CASSIPARGQPQHF
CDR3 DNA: TGTGCCAGTAGTATACCCGCACGGGGTCAGCCCCAGCATTTT

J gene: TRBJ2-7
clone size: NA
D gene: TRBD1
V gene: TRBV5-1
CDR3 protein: CASSLGGQGLYEQYF
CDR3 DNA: TGCGCCAGCAGCTTGGGGGGACAGGGTCTCTACGAGCAGTACTTC

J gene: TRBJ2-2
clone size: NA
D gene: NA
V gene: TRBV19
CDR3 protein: CASSQTIGGELFF
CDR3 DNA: TGTGCCAGTAGTCAGACTATAGGTGGGGAGCTGTTTTTT

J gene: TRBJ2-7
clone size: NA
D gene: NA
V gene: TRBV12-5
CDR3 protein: CASGPPGTGSYEQYF
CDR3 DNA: TGTGCTAGTGGTCCCCCGGGAACAGGGAGCTACGAGCAGTACTTC

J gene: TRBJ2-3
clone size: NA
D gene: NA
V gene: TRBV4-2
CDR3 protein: CASSQGRTDSTDTQYF
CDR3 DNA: TGTGCCAGCAGCCAAGGGAGGACAGATAGCACAGATACGCAGTATTTT

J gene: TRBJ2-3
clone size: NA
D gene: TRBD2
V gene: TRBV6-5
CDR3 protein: CASSSPAGGGTDTQYF
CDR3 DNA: TGTGCCAGCAGTTCCCCAGCGGGAGGAGGTACAGATACGCAGTATTTT

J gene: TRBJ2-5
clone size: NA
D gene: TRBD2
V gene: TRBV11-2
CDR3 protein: CASSYNAGGQETQYF
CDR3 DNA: TGTGCCAGCAGCTACAATGCGGGGGGCCAAGAGACCCAGTACTTC

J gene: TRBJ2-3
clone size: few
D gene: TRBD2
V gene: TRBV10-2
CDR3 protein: CASSEPFAGDTDTQYF
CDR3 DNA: TGCGCCAGCAGTGAGCCATTCGCGGGGGACACAGATACGCAGTATTTT

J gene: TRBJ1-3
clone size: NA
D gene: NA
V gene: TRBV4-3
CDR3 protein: CASSQDRWGASGNTIYF
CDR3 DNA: TGCGCCAGCAGCCAAGATCGCTGGGGCGCCTCTGGAAACACCATATATTTT

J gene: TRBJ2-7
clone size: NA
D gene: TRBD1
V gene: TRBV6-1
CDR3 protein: CASSEVAGGYEQYF
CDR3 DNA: TGTGCCAGCAGTGAAGTGGCAGGGGGCTACGAGCAGTACTTC

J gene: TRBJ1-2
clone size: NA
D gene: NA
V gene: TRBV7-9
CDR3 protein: CASSLLGAGGYPF
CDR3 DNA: TGTGCCAGCAGCTTACTAGGGGCGGGAGGCTACCCCTTC

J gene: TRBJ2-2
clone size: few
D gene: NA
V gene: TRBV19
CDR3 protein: CASSIGRGSGELFF
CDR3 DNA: TGTGCCAGTAGTATTGGCAGGGGATCCGGGGAGCTGTTTTTT

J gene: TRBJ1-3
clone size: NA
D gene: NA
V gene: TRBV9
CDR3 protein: CASSVVASSGNTIYF
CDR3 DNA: TGTGCCAGCAGCGTAGTAGCGAGCTCTGGAAACACCATATATTTT

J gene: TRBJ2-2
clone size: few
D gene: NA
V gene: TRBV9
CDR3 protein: CASSVADRNTGELFF
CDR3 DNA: TGTGCCAGCAGCGTAGCCGACAGGAACACCGGGGAGCTGTTTTTT

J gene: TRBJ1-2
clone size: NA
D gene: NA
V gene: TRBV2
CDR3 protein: CASSARSWGYTF
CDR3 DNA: TGTGCCAGCAGTGCGAGATCATGGGGCTACACCTTC

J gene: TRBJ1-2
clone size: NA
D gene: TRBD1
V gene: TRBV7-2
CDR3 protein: CASSPETGVNYGYTF
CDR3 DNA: TGTGCCAGCAGTCCAGAGACAGGGGTTAACTATGGCTACACCTTC

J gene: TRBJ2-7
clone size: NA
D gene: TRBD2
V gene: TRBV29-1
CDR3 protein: CSGGGAGGPYEQYF
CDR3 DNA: TGCAGCGGCGGAGGAGCGGGGGGGCCTTACGAGCAGTACTTC

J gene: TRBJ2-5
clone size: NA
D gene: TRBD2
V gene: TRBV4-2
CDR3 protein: CASSHLLAGAVDQYF
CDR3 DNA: TGTGCCAGCAGCCACCTACTAGCGGGGGCGGTCGACCAGTACTTC

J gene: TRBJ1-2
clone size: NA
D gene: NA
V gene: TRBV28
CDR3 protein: CASAPPGHYGYTF
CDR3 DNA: TGTGCCAGCGCTCCCCCAGGGCACTATGGCTACACCTTC

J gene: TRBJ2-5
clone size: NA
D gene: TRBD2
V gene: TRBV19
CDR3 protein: CASSIPPGTSGSQTQYF
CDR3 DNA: TGTGCCAGTAGTATCCCCCCCGGGACTAGCGGGAGTCAGACCCAGTACTTC

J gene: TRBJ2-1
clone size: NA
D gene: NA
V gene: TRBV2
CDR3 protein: CASSGGRNEQFF
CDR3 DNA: TGTGCCAGCAGTGGGGGGAGGAATGAGCAGTTCTTC

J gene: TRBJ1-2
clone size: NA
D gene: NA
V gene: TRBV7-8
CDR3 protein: CASSYGGLSGYTF
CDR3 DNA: TGTGCCAGCAGCTACGGAGGGTTGAGCGGCTACACCTTC

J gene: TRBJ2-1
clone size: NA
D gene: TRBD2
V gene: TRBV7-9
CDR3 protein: CASSFSSGSLNEQFF
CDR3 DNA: TGTGCCAGCAGCTTTAGTAGCGGGAGTCTGAATGAGCAGTTCTTC

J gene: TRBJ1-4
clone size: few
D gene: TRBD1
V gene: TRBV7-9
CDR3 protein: CASSPGETGTNEKLFF
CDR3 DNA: TGTGCCAGCAGCCCCGGAGAGACAGGGACTAATGAAAAACTGTTTTTT

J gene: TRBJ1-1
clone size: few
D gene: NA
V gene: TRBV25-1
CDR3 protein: CASSEYFISGTEAFF
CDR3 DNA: TGTGCCAGCAGTGAATATTTTATCTCCGGGACAGAAGCTTTCTTT

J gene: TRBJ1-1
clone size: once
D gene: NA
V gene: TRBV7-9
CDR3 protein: CSSRYAGAEAFF
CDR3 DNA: TGTTCCAGCAGATACGCGGGTGCTGAAGCTTTCTTT

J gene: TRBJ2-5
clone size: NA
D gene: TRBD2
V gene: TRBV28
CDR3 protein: CASKPGLAGETQYF
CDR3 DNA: TGTGCCAGCAAGCCGGGACTAGCGGGAGAGACCCAGTACTTC

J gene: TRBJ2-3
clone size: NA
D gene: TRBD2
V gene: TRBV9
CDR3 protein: CASASGGGSTDTQYF
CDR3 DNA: TGTGCCAGCGCCAGCGGGGGAGGAAGCACAGATACGCAGTATTTT

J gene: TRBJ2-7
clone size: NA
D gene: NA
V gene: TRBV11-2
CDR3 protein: CASSYAGLMTGVSYEQYF
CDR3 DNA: TGTGCCAGCAGCTACGCGGGACTCATGACGGGGGTCTCCTACGAGCAGTACTTC

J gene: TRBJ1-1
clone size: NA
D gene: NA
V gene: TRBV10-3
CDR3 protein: CAITHGGMNTEAFF
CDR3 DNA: TGTGCCATCACCCACGGGGGGATGAACACTGAAGCTTTCTTT

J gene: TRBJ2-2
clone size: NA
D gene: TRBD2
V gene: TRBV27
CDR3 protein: CASSLNGLAARNTGELFF
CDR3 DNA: TGTGCCAGCAGTTTAAATGGGCTAGCGGCGAGGAACACCGGGGAGCTGTTTTTT

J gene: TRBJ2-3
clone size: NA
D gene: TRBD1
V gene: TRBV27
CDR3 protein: CASRSTGFRDTQYF
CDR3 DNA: TGTGCCAGCAGGTCGACAGGGTTTAGGGATACGCAGTATTTT

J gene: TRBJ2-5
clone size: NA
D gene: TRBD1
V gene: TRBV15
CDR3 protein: CATSRDRGPQETQYF
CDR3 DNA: TGTGCCACCAGCAGAGATAGGGGGCCCCAAGAGACCCAGTACTTC

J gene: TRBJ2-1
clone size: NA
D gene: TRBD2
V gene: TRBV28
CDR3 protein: CASTQSGLAGGSSYNEQFF
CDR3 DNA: TGTGCCAGCACCCAAAGTGGGCTAGCGGGGGGGAGCTCCTACAATGAGCAGTTCTTC

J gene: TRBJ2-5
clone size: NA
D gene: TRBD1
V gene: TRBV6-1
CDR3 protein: CASSEAGNPGQAMNF
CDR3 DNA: TGTGCCAGCAGTGAAGCGGGTAACCCGGGACAGGCCATGAACTTC

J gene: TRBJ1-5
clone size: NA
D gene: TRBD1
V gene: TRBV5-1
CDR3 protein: CASSLTGGVNQPQHF
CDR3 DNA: TGCGCCAGCAGCTTGACAGGGGGAGTCAATCAGCCCCAGCATTTT

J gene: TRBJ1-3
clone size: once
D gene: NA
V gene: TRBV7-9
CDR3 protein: CASSPRGSGNTIYF
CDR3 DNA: TGTGCCAGCAGCCCGCGAGGCTCTGGAAACACCATATATTTT